This T cell receptor beta chain was observed in a study of T cell changes during pregnancy in multiple sclerosis. Using immunoSEQ multiplex PCR, the repertoire was profiled, and TCRdb retains in-frame clones only, with some absent. The data hold approximately 100,000 clones, with approximately 94% observed a single time. Per the germline V gene, CDR1 is SGHNT and CDR2 is YENEEA. The CDR3 is made up of 17 amino acids. The J segment lost 4 bases and the V segment lost 4 bases, leaving 12 bases of the junction unmatched. The clonotype comes from a female donor with multiple sclerosis, enrolled in a pregnancy study. Sequencing used peripheral blood, obtained in the third trimester of pregnancy. The J gene is TRBJ2-2, the V gene TRBV11-3; 7 bases agree with TRBD1. Written as DNA, the CDR3 is TGTGCCAGCAGCTCGACGGTTAGGGGGCTAGGCACCGGGGAGCTGTTTTTT. It yields the protein CASSSTVRGLGTGELFF.